This record covers a single T cell receptor beta chain. This clonotype was detected only once. This receptor's antigen is unknown. No per-base quality is available; no much larger clone lies one base away. One read amounts to weak evidence. The junction shows trimming of 10 bases on V and 1 base on J, plus 13 bases between the germline ends. There are 13 amino acids in the CDR3, from cysteine to phenylalanine inclusive. Of all the DNA, just the CDR3 is kept, 39 bases in frame from base 1. The CDR1 and CDR2 encoded by the germline V gene are MDHEN and SYDVKM. RNA was extracted using the RNeasy kit, and roughly 0.5 to 1 microgram was reverse transcribed with random hexamers. TCR beta CDR3 regions were amplified with the immunoSEQ multiplex PCR assay covering 54 Vbeta and 13 Jbeta segments. PCR amplification bias was corrected using a synthetic template baseline for primer optimization and computational correction. On the authors' methods: Reads were annotated to V, D and J genes per IMGT and analyzed with immunoSEQ Analyzer, keeping only productive sequences. Clonality was calculated as one minus the Shannon entropy normalized by log2 of the number of productive unique sequences. For each patient and control, public and private clones were evaluated among the 100 most prevalent clones. Susac-specific clones were defined as absent from healthy and MS cohorts, over a thousand published viral clones and other ImmuneACCESS disease sequences. TCRdb reanalyzed the raw reads on its own, using fastp at Q25 for trimming and MiXCR for clone calling, and kept in-frame beta chains. Identical CDR3 protein sequences are pooled into one entry, listed with their most common genes and DNA. V and J calls and clone size were set by TCRdb, not the authors. The sample table holds about 150,000 distinct CDR3 sequences, of which about 96% were seen once. Clones ranked in the top ten supply around 0.13% of the sample.

The data derive from a study of CD8 T cells in Susac syndrome (dated by TCRdb to about 2019). Study-level background: Among the sequenced Susac syndrome patients, five or six had clinically active disease and about eight were in clinical remission. At blood withdrawal, Susac syndrome patients were either therapy-naive, taking corticosteroids (in some cases with IVIg as well), or taking IVIg alone. Repertoire sequencing was used to test whether CD8+ T cell activation and differentiation in Susac syndrome was antigen driven. Beyond this particular receptor, the publication reports: The study acknowledged that relatively few individuals were included in the TCR sequencing and HLA analysis. In patients with Susac syndrome, the CD4+ T cell repertoire showed no detectable clonal expansion.

High-throughput TCR beta sequencing profiled peripheral blood CD8+ and CD4+ T cells from healthy donors, Susac syndrome patients and multiple sclerosis patients. Susac syndrome patients met recently defined diagnostic criteria for definite or probable disease. Bulk CD8+ and CD4+ T cells were purified magnetically by negative isolation, whereas CD8+ TEMRA cells were enriched by FACS. Blood was collected in EDTA tubes and processed within 24 hours, with PBMCs isolated through density gradient centrifugation. PBMCs intended for TCR sequencing were frozen in liquid nitrogen and were later thawed in a 37 degrees C water bath. Purity of sorted or isolated CD4+, CD8+ and CD8+ TEMRA cells was at least 90%.

This receptor was taken from a human donor with Susac syndrome. The rearrangement combines TRBV28 with TRBJ1-1; perhaps TRBD1 is the D gene, with 6 bases matching. Material for sequencing was CD4+ T cells from PBMCs. The CDR3: CAIWGGWNTEAFF. The nucleotide sequence reads as follows: TGTGCCATCTGGGGGGGCTGGAACACTGAAGCTTTCTTT.